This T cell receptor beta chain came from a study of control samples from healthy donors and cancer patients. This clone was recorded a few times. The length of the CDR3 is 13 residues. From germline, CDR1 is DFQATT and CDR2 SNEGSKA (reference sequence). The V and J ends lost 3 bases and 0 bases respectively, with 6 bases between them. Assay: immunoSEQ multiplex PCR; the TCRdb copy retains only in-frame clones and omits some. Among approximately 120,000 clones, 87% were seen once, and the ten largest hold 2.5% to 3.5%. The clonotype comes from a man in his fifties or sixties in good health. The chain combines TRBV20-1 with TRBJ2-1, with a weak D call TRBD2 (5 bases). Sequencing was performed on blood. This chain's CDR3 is CSASGSSYNEQFF. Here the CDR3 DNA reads TGCAGTGCTAGTGGGAGCTCCTACAATGAGCAGTTCTTC.